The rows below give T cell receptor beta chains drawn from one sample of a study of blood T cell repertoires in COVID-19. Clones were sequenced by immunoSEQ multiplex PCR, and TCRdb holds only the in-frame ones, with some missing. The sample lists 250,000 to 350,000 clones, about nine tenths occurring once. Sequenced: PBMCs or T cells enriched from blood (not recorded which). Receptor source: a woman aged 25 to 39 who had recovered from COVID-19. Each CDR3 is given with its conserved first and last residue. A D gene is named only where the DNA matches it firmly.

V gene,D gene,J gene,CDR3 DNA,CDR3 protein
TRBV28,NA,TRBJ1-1,TGTGCCAGCAGTTTCGTGGGCAACACTGAAGCTTTCTTT,CASSFVGNTEAFF
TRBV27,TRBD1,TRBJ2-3,TGTGCCAGCAGTTTCCGACAGGGGGTAGTGGATACGCAGTATTTT,CASSFRQGVVDTQYF
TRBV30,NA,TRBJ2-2,TGTGCCTGGAGTTCGGGTTTAGGCGGGGAGCTGTTTTTT,CAWSSGLGGELFF
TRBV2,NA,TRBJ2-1,TGTGCCAGCAACAGAGGTGAACTAGCACCCAATCAGCAGTTCTTC,CASNRGELAPNQQFF
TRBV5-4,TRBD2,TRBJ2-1,TGTGCCACCCAGGGACTAGCGGGACAAACAACCCACAATGAGCAGTTCTTC,CATQGLAGQTTHNEQFF
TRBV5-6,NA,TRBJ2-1,TGTGCCAGCAGCCCTCCGGGAATAGTCGATGAGCAGTTCTTC,CASSPPGIVDEQFF
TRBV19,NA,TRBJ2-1,TGTGCAGTCGGACTAGGGGGTGGGAATGAGCAGTTCTTC,CAVGLGGGNEQFF
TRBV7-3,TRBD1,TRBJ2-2,TGTGCCAGCGGCGACAGGGATTTGTCCGGGGAGCTGTTTTTT,CASGDRDLSGELFF
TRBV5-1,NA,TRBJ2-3,TGCGCCAGCAGCTTGGCCAGAGATACGCAGTATTTT,CASSLARDTQYF
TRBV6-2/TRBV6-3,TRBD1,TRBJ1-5,TGTGCCAGCAGTTACTCGAAAAGACAGGGACTTCAGCCCCAGCATTTT,CASSYSKRQGLQPQHF
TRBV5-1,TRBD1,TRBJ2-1,TGCGCCAGCAGCTTAAGGACAGGGGTTCTGGATGAGCAGTTCTTC,CASSLRTGVLDEQFF
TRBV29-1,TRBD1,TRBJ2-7,TGCAGCGTTGGGACAGGGGGCTTGTACGAGCAGTACTTC,CSVGTGGLYEQYF
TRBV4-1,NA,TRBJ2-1,TGCGCCAGCAGCCAAGACCAGATCGATGAGCAGTTCTTC,CASSQDQIDEQFF
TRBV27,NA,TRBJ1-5,TGTGCCACCCGAAGTCGTCCTAGATTAGGATTTAGCAATCAGCCCCAGCATTTT,CATRSRPRLGFSNQPQHF
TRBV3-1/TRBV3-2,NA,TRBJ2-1,TGTGCCAGCAGCCAAGCCCGCGCAGGGGTCCATGAGCAGTTCTTC,CASSQARAGVHEQFF
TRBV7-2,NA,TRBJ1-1,TGTGCCAGCAGCGGCGGACACCAGAACACTGAAGCTTTCTTT,CASSGGHQNTEAFF
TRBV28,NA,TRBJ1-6,TGTGCCAGCAGTTTATCTGCAGGGCGGAATTCACCCCTCCACTTT,CASSLSAGRNSPLHF
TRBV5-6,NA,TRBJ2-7,TGTGCCAGCAGCTTGGCTGGGAGCTCCTACGAGCAGTACTTC,CASSLAGSSYEQYF
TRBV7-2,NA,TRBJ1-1,TGTGCCAGCAGTGAGGACGGACATATGAACACTGAAGCTTTCTTT,CASSEDGHMNTEAFF
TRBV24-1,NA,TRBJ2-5,TGTGCCACCAGTGATTCCCGACTTTTAAGGCCCCAGTACTTC,CATSDSRLLRPQYF
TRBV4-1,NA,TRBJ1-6,TGCGCCAGCAGCCAAGACAGGCAGAGCTCCTATAATTCACCCCTCCACTTT,CASSQDRQSSYNSPLHF
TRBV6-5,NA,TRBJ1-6,TGTGCCAGCAGAGACGGGGATTCACCCCTCCACTTT,CASRDGDSPLHF
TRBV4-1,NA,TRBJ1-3,TGCGCCAGCAGCCAAGATATGGGGAGAGGAAACACCATATATTTT,CASSQDMGRGNTIYF
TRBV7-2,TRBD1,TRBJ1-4,TGTGCCAGCAGCCAAGCACGGGGACAGCCTAATGAAAAACTGTTTTTT,CASSQARGQPNEKLFF
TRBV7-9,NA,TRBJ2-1,TGTGCCAGCAGCTTAGCGGGAGGCCCGGGGGATGAGCAGTTCTTC,CASSLAGGPGDEQFF
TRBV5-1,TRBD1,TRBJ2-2,TGCGCCAGCAAAAACTCCGGGACAGGGGGCACCGGGGAGCTGTTTTTT,CASKNSGTGGTGELFF
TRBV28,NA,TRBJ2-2,TGTGCCAGCAGTTTAGGGCAGGGATACACCGGGGAGCTGTTTTTT,CASSLGQGYTGELFF
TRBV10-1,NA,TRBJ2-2,TGCGCCAGCAGTGATTGGTGGGGAGCAGAAAGAAACACCGGGGAGCTGTTTTTT,CASSDWWGAERNTGELFF